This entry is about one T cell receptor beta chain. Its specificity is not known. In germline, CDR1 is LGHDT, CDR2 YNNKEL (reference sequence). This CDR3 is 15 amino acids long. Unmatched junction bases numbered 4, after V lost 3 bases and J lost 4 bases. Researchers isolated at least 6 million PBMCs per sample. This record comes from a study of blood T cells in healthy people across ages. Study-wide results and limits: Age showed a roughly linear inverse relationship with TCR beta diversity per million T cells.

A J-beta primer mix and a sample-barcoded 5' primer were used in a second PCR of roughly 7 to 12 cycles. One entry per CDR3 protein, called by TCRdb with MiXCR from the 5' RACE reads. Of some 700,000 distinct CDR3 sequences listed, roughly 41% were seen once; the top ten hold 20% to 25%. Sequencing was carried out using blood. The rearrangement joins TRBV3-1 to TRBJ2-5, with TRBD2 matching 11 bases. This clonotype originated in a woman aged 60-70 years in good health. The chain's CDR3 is CASSHGTSGVETQYF. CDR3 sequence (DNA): TGTGCCAGCAGCCACGGGACTAGCGGCGTAGAGACCCAGTACTTC.